This T cell receptor (beta chain) was captured by sequencing in a study of T cells in Graves' hyperthyroidism and ophthalmopathy. Lactation, pregnancy, other autoimmune disease or uncontrolled infection led to exclusion of patients. Diagnoses used clinical symptoms, serum thyroxine and TRAb, thyroid ultrasound and orbital computed tomography. Amplification of TCR beta CDR3 regions used RNA as the template. HTBI primers were employed in a first-round RT-PCR of the TCR CDR3. TCRdb independently ran MiXCR on the multiplex PCR reads; one entry per CDR3 protein. This repertoire shows fewer than 650,000 distinct CDR3 sequences, 35% to 50% found once; its top ten account for 44%. This clonotype occurred many times. Its antigen is unidentified. Findings and limits, study-wide: Clonotypes that were expanded in thyroid above 0.001 mostly appeared in blood too. Ophthalmopathy cases were set apart from stable hyperthyroidism by a 13 V-J model.

The V and J ends lost 4 bases and 2 bases, in that order; junction bases with no gene match: 7. Germline CDR1 is ENHRY and CDR2 is SYGVKD. The CDR3 has 15 residues. The chain carries TRBV10-3 and TRBJ2-7; 8 bases are a match to TRBD2. The material sequenced was peripheral blood or thyroid tissue (not recorded which). The sequence was collected from an adult woman with Graves' disease, either hyperthyroidism or ophthalmopathy (not recorded which). CDR3 in amino acids: CAISGWGLGTYEQYF. The CDR3 coding sequence is TGTGCCATCAGTGGGTGGGGACTAGGAACCTACGAGCAGTACTTC.